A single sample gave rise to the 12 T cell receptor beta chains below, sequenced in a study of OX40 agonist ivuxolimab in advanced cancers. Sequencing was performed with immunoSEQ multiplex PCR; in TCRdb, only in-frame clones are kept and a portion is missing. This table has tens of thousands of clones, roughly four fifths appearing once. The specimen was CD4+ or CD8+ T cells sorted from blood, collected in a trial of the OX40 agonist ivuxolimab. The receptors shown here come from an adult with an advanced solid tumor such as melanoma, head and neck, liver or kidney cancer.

CDR3 DNA sequence: TGTGCCAGCAGTTATGGACAGGGCCAATATAATTCACCCCTCCACTTT. Translating gives CASSYGQGQYNSPLHF. This sequence joins TRBV6-4 and TRBJ1-6; 8 bases are a match to TRBD1. This CDR3 is 16 amino acids long. The V and J ends lost 5 bases and 4 bases, in that order; junction bases with no gene match: 7. In germline, CDR1 is MRHNA, CDR2 SNTAGT.

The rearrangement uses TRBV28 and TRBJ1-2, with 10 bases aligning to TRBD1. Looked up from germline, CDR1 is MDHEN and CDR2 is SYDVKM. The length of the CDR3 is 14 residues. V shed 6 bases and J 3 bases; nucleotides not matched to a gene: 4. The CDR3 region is CASSYGTGDYGYTF. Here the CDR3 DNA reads TGTGCCAGCAGCTACGGGACAGGGGACTATGGCTACACCTTC.

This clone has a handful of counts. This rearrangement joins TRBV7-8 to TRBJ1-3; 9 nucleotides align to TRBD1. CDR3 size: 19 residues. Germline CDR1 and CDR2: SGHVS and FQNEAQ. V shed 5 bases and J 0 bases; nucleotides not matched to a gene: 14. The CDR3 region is CASSRRDRAISSSGNTIYF. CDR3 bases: TGTGCCAGCAGCCGACGGGACAGGGCCATATCTAGCTCTGGAAACACCATATATTTT.

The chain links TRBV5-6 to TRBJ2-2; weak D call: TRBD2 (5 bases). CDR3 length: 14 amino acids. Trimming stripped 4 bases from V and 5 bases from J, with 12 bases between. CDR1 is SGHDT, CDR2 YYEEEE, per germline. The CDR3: CASSHQRRTGELFF. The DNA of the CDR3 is TGTGCCAGCAGCCATCAACGGAGGACCGGGGAGCTGTTTTTT.

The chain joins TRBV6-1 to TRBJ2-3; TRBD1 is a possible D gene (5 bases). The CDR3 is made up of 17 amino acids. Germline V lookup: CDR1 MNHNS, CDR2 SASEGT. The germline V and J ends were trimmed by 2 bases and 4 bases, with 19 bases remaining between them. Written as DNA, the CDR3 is TGTGCCAGCAGTGAAAGTTCCCTTAGGGGTTTTGCAGATACGCAGTATTTT. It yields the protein CASSESSLRGFADTQYF.

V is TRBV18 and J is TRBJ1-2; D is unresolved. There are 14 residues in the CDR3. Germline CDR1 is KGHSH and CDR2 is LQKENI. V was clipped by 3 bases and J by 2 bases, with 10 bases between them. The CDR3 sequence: CASSPSRPNYGYTF. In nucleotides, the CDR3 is TGTGCCAGCTCACCGTCTCGGCCGAACTATGGCTACACCTTC.

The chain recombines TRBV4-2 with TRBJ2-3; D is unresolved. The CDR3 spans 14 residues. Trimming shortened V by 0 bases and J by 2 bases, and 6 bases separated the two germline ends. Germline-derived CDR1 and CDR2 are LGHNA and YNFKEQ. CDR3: CASSQDPNTDTQYF. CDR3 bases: TGTGCCAGCAGCCAAGACCCCAACACAGATACGCAGTATTTT.

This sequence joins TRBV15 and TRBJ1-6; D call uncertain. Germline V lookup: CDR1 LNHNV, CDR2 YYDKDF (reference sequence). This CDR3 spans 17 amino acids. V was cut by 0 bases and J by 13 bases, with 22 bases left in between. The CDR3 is CATSRDRTGGGLGPLHF. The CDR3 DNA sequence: TGTGCCACCAGCAGAGATCGAACGGGCGGCGGGCTAGGCCCCCTCCACTTT.

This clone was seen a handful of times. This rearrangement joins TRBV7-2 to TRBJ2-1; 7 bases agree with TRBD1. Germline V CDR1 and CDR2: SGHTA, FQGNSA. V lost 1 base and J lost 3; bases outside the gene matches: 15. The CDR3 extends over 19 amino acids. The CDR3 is CASSLVPPLARDSYNEQFF. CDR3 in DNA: TGTGCCAGCAGCTTAGTCCCCCCACTCGCCCGGGACAGCTACAATGAGCAGTTCTTC.

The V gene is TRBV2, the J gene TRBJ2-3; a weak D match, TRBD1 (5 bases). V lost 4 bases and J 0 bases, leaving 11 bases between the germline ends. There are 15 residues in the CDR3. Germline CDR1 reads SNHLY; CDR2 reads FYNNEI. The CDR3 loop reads CASSAQGLSTDTQYF. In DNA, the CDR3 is TGTGCCAGCAGTGCGCAGGGTCTCAGCACAGATACGCAGTATTTT.

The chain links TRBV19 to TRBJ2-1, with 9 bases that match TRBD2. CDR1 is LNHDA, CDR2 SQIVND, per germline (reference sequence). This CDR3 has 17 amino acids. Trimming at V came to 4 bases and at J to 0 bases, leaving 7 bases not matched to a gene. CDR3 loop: CASSSRTSDSSYNEQFF. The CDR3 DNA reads TGTGCCAGTAGTAGCCGGACTAGCGATAGCTCCTACAATGAGCAGTTCTTC. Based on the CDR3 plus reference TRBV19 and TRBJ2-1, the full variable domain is DGGITQSPKYLFRKEGQNVTLSCEQNLNHDAMYWYRQDPGQGLRLIYYSQIVNDFQKGDIAEGYSVSREKKESFPLTVTSAQKNPTAFYLCASSSRTSDSSYNEQFFGPGTRLTVL.

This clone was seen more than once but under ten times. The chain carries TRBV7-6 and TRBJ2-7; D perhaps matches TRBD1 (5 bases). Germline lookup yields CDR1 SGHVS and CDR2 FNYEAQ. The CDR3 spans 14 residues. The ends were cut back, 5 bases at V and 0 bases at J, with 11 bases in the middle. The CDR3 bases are TGTGCCAGCAGCCCCCGACAGCACTCCTACGAGCAGTACTTC. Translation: CASSPRQHSYEQYF.